This T cell receptor beta chain was retrieved from a study of response to subunit inactivated influenza vaccine (dated by TCRdb to 2016 to 2019). Study-wide context: Deep quantitative T cell receptor repertoire profiling was used in the study to track responses to a trivalent subunit inactivated influenza vaccine. Study-wide findings and limitations: According to the authors, only a limited number of new T cells may be recruited by each seasonal influenza vaccination.

This clonotype was detected ten times or more. Its specific antigen is unknown. No qualities accompany the bases; no much larger clone lies one base away. Libraries were built with RT-PCR. Data came from an Illumina HiSeq 2500. The public reads were quality trimmed at Q25 with fastp and then assembled into clones with MiXCR by TCRdb, keeping productive beta chains. One record per CDR3 amino acid sequence lists the most common genes and DNA. For this sample the table gives more than 550,000 distinct CDR3 sequences, of which about 10% were detected only once. The ten largest clones add up to around 9.6% of the sample. The germline V gene supplies CDR1 MDHEN and CDR2 SYDVKM. The CDR3 numbers 16 residues from cysteine through phenylalanine. The entry retains the CDR3 DNA only, 48 bases that are in frame from base 1. V lost 7 bases and J lost 1 base; the stretch between them is 17 bases long.

The rearrangement joined TRBV28 to TRBJ2-4; no D gene call is confident. The sample here was PBMCs from blood, taken on the day of vaccination. This receptor was taken from a man in his fifties or sixties who received an inactivated influenza vaccine. Donor details come from another sample of the same person, matched by shared clones. The DNA sequence follows: TGTGCCAGCACCCCCCCTCGGGTAGAGGCCAAAAACATTCAGTACTTC. It specifies CASTPPRVEAKNIQYF.